The rows below give T cell receptor beta chains drawn from one sample of a study of human T cells and chemical hapten exposure. MiXCR was run by TCRdb on the RACE reads, yielding one entry per CDR3 protein. The sample has 65,000 to 95,000 distinct CDR3 sequences, over 9.5% seen once. The specimen comprised whole blood, sampled in connection with sensitization to the hapten diphenylcyclopropenone (DPC). The receptors originated from an older woman with alopecia areata. Some clones in this sample may be carry-over from other donors' samples. Each CDR3 is given with its conserved first and last residue. Fields, in order: clone size, D gene, V gene, J gene, CDR3 DNA, CDR3 protein. The D gene is left open where the match is weak. Rows may omit the clone size; those that give it use once, few, many or a size class.

few	TRBD1	TRBV15	TRBJ2-3	TGTGCCACCAGCAGGGACGGGACAGGGGGCACGCATACGCAGTATTTT	CATSRDGTGGTHTQYF
many	NA	TRBV20-1	TRBJ2-3	TGCAGTGCTCCCGGGGTGGGGACAGATACGCAGTATTTT	CSAPGVGTDTQYF
once	NA	TRBV12-3/TRBV12-4	TRBJ2-3	TGTGCCAGCAGTCCTTCACTCGGTGGGACTCACCACACAGATACGCAGTATTTT	CASSPSLGGTHHTDTQYF
few	TRBD1	TRBV2	TRBJ1-1	TGTGCCAGCAGGGAGAGACAGGGAGAAAACACTGAAGCTTTCTTT	CASRERQGENTEAFF
few	TRBD2	TRBV7-8	TRBJ2-5	TGTGCCAGCAGCCTACAAATCCTTCTGGCGGGGGGGCGGCAAGAGACCCAGTACTTC	CASSLQILLAGGRQETQYF
NA	TRBD2	TRBV7-9	TRBJ2-5	TGTGCCAGCAGCCCAGGACTAGCGGGGGTCCTAGAGACCCAGTACTTC	CASSPGLAGVLETQYF
few	TRBD1	TRBV7-8	TRBJ2-7	TGTGCCAGCAGCCACCCGGGGCGACAGGGGTATTCCTACGAGCAGTACTTC	CASSHPGRQGYSYEQYF
once	NA	TRBV27	TRBJ2-2	TGTGCCAGCAGTTTAACTAGCCCTCCAGGGGAGCTGTTTTTT	CASSLTSPPGELFF
few	TRBD2	TRBV20-1	TRBJ2-1	TGCAGTGCTAGTCGGTTAGCGGGACTCCAGGGAGAGGTCTTC	CSASRLAGLQGEVF
few	NA	TRBV12-3/TRBV12-4	TRBJ1-2	TGTGCCAGCGGTTCCCCAGCGGTGACTTATGGCTACACCTTC	CASGSPAVTYGYTF
many	NA	TRBV30	TRBJ1-1	TGTGCCTGGAGTGTACGGGTAGGGTTTGCTGAAGCTTTCTTT	CAWSVRVGFAEAFF
many	NA	TRBV6-5	TRBJ1-3	TGTGCCAGCACTCAGGGTATTCGCGCTGGAAACACCATATATTTT	CASTQGIRAGNTIYF
once	TRBD1	TRBV4-1	TRBJ2-7	TGCGCCAGCAGCCAAGTAGGACAGGGGGCCTACGAGCAGTACTTC	CASSQVGQGAYEQYF
few	NA	TRBV3-1	TRBJ2-2	TGTGCCAGCAGCCCTGTTCAAGCCGGGGAGCTGTTTTTT	CASSPVQAGELFF
many	TRBD2	TRBV29-1	TRBJ2-3	TGCAGCGTTGATACTTTCTCGGGGGGAGTAGATACGCAGTATTTT	CSVDTFSGGVDTQYF
many	NA	TRBV2	TRBJ2-1	TGTGCCAGCACTCAAGCTCAATACAATGAGCAGTTCTTC	CASTQAQYNEQFF
many	TRBD2	TRBV7-9	TRBJ2-1	TGTGCCAGCAGCCGAGCGGGGACCGGAAATGAGCAGTTCTTC	CASSRAGTGNEQFF
few	NA	TRBV7-8	TRBJ2-7	TGTGCCAGCAGCCGCCAGCCCCTTCGCGAGCAGTACTTC	CASSRQPLREQYF
many	NA	TRBV5-1	TRBJ2-2	TGCGCCAGCACCCTGGTCCCCAGGGCTGGCACCGGGGAGCTGTTTTTT	CASTLVPRAGTGELFF
NA	TRBD1	TRBV3-1	TRBJ2-7	TGTGCCAGCAGCCCCTCGACAGGGCGGACCTACGAGCAGTACTTC	CASSPSTGRTYEQYF
NA	TRBD2	TRBV3-1	TRBJ2-3	TGTGCCAGCAGCCAAGATCGGCCGGGGCGGGGGAATACGCAGTATTTT	CASSQDRPGRGNTQYF
many	TRBD1	TRBV20-1	TRBJ1-6	TGCAGTGCCACCGGGACAGCCTATTCACCCCTCCACTTT	CSATGTAYSPLHF
many	NA	TRBV7-6	TRBJ1-6	TGTGCCAGCAGCTTAGTTGGGGATGGGTCACCCCTCCACTTT	CASSLVGDGSPLHF
few	NA	TRBV9	TRBJ1-1	TGTGCCAGCAGCGTAAAGCTCATACCGGGTGAAGCTTTCTTT	CASSVKLIPGEAFF
NA	TRBD2	TRBV6-6	TRBJ2-3	TGTGCCAGCAGCATACTAGCGGGCAGTGCGGTGGATACGCAGTATTTT	CASSILAGSAVDTQYF
many	NA	TRBV20-1	TRBJ1-4	TGCAGTGTTCGACAGAGTCCTGAAAAACTGTTTTTT	CSVRQSPEKLFF
many	NA	TRBV15	TRBJ1-2	TGTGCCACCAGGGAAGGGGGAGGCTACACCTTC	CATREGGGYTF
NA	TRBD1	TRBV5-4	TRBJ2-7	TGTGCCAGCAGCTTGGTCCCGGGACAGGGGTACGAGCAGTACTTC	CASSLVPGQGYEQYF
NA	TRBD1	TRBV27	TRBJ1-6	TGTGCCAGCAGGCCTTTCACCGGGACAGGGAACTATAATTCACCCCTCCACTTT	CASRPFTGTGNYNSPLHF
many	TRBD1	TRBV11-2	TRBJ1-4	TGTGCCAGCAGCTTGCTGGGACAGGGTAATGAAAAACTGTTTTTT	CASSLLGQGNEKLFF
few	NA	TRBV20-1	TRBJ2-1	TGCAGTGATGAGATCCCTACATTGAATGAGCAGTTCTTC	CSDEIPTLNEQFF
many	NA	TRBV7-7	TRBJ1-5	TGTGCTAGCAGCTTAACTGAACGTCAGCCCCAGCATTTT	CASSLTERQPQHF
many	NA	TRBV5-1	TRBJ2-1	TGCGCCAGCAGCTTCGGGGGGCCGAGCTCCTACAATGAGCAGTTCTTC	CASSFGGPSSYNEQFF
many	NA	TRBV21-1	TRBJ1-3	TGTGCCAGCAGCAAAGTACAGGGGTCTGGAAACACCATATATTTT	CASSKVQGSGNTIYF
few	NA	TRBV7-2	TRBJ1-1	TGTGCCAGCAGCTTAACGGGACACCAGAACACTGAAGCTTTCTTT	CASSLTGHQNTEAFF
many	NA	TRBV2	TRBJ1-5	TGTGCCAGCAGTGAAGGGATGAATAGCAATCAGCCCCAGCATTTT	CASSEGMNSNQPQHF
many	TRBD1	TRBV3-1	TRBJ1-2	TGTGCCAGCAGCCAAGAGGGACAGGGGGACCAAAACTATGGCTACACCTTC	CASSQEGQGDQNYGYTF
NA	NA	TRBV9	TRBJ2-5	TGTGCCAGCAGCGTAGGCCGGAAACAAGAGACCCAGTACTTC	CASSVGRKQETQYF
many	NA	TRBV3-1	TRBJ1-2	TGTGCCAGCTACGGACACACCTATGGCTACACCTTC	CASYGHTYGYTF
NA	NA	TRBV12-3/TRBV12-4	TRBJ1-1	TGTGCCAGCAGTACACCCCGGCAGGGTATAAGTGAAGCTTTCTTT	CASSTPRQGISEAFF
NA	TRBD1	TRBV20-1	TRBJ1-1	TGCAGTGCTAACAGGGGGATAGAAGCTTTCTTT	CSANRGIEAFF
NA	NA	TRBV3-1	TRBJ2-1	TGTGCCAGCAGCCAATCACCAGCGGATTACAATGAGCAGTTCTTC	CASSQSPADYNEQFF
NA	TRBD2	TRBV10-2	TRBJ2-3	TGCGCCCTCCAAAAGGGGAGGGGAGATACGCAGTATTTT	CALQKGRGDTQYF
few	NA	TRBV30	TRBJ2-1	TGTGCCTGGAGCTTAATATCCCGGGGGTACAATGAGCAGTTCTTC	CAWSLISRGYNEQFF
NA	NA	TRBV18	TRBJ1-1	TGTGCCAGCTCACCCGGTCAGGGCTACTCGAACACTGAAGCTTTCTTT	CASSPGQGYSNTEAFF
NA	TRBD1	TRBV29-1	TRBJ2-1	TGCAGCGGCGGACAGGGCTCCTACAATGAGCAGTTCTTC	CSGGQGSYNEQFF
NA	NA	TRBV10-2	TRBJ1-3	TGCGCCAGCAGTGAAATGACGTTCTCTGGAAACACCATATATTTT	CASSEMTFSGNTIYF
few	NA	TRBV20-1	TRBJ1-2	TGCAGTGCTAGGACAGCCTCAAACGCCTATGGCTACACCTTC	CSARTASNAYGYTF
many	NA	TRBV4-2	TRBJ1-3	TGTGCCAGCAGCCAATTGATGGACAGCTCTGGAAACACCATATATTTT	CASSQLMDSSGNTIYF
few	NA	TRBV12-3/TRBV12-4	TRBJ1-5	TGTGCCAGCACCGACATAAGCAATCAGCCCCAGCATTTT	CASTDISNQPQHF
many	NA	TRBV11-1	TRBJ2-1	TGTGCCAGCAGCTTAGCCGCGGGACTCTACAATGAGCAGTTCTTC	CASSLAAGLYNEQFF
NA	NA	TRBV5-1	TRBJ2-1	TGCGCCAGCAGCTTGGAGCCCAGCTACAATGAGCAGTTCTTC	CASSLEPSYNEQFF
many	NA	TRBV18	TRBJ1-1	TGTGCCAGCTCACCACAAGATATCGAGGACACTGAAGCTTTCTTT	CASSPQDIEDTEAFF
few	TRBD1	TRBV27	TRBJ2-1	TGTGCCAGCAGTTTATACACAGGGGAGAGCTCCTACAATGAGCAGTTCTTC	CASSLYTGESSYNEQFF
many	TRBD1	TRBV6-5	TRBJ2-1	TGTGCCAGCAGTTACGCCATGCAGGGGGCGTCGAATGAGCAGTTCTTC	CASSYAMQGASNEQFF
NA	NA	TRBV20-1	TRBJ2-7	TGCAGTGCTGGACGCCCCTACGAGCAGTACTTC	CSAGRPYEQYF
few	NA	TRBV5-1	TRBJ2-5	TGCGCCAGCAGCTTGAATACAGACGAGGGGACCCAGTACTTC	CASSLNTDEGTQYF